This TCR beta chain was retrieved from a study of T cell responses to AZD1222 COVID-19 vaccine. Study-level findings and limits: White British donors predominated, females outnumbered males, and clonal diversity was possibly underestimated. Nearly half of unique spike-specific TCRs reportedly avoided B.1.351 and B.1.1.7 mutated regions.

Produced via immunoSEQ multiplex PCR; TCRdb's table is partial and in-frame only. The table includes around 78,000 clones, around nine tenths detected once. J was trimmed by 2 bases and V by 6 bases; bases with no gene match: 5. Germline V gives CDR1 SQVTM, CDR2 ANQGSEA. The CDR3 spans 16 residues. About this clone itself: The target antigen is unknown.

The chain recombines TRBV29-1 with TRBJ2-6; 12 nucleotides agree with TRBD1. The TCR comes from an adult in good health. Sequences were derived from peripheral blood, sampled on day 0 of MenACWY control vaccination. The CDR3 here is CSVAGQGAAGANVLTF. The CDR3 DNA reads TGCAGCGTGGCGGGACAGGGGGCTGCTGGGGCCAACGTCCTGACTTTC.